This T cell receptor (beta chain) appears in the sequencing data of a study of blood T cells in healthy people across ages. In this sample, this clonotype turned up a few times. This CDR3 region has 13 residues. With 0 bases removed from V and 13 bases from J, the gap between germline ends came to 14 bases. Germline CDR1 reads SGHRS; CDR2 reads YFSETQ. PCR was performed a second time for about 6 to 12 cycles using a sample-barcoded 5' primer and a J-beta primer mix. TCRdb re-called the 5' RACE reads with MiXCR, one entry per CDR3 protein. The table has approximately 800,000 distinct CDR3 sequences, roughly 50% seen once.

This chain links TRBV5-1 with TRBJ2-4; possibly TRBD1 or TRBD2 for D (6 bases each). The clonotype was recovered from a man aged 80 or over in good health. The sample consisted of blood. DNA of the CDR3: TGCGCCAGCAGCTTGGAGGGGGGAATAGAGCAGTACTTC. This gives the protein CASSLEGGIEQYF.